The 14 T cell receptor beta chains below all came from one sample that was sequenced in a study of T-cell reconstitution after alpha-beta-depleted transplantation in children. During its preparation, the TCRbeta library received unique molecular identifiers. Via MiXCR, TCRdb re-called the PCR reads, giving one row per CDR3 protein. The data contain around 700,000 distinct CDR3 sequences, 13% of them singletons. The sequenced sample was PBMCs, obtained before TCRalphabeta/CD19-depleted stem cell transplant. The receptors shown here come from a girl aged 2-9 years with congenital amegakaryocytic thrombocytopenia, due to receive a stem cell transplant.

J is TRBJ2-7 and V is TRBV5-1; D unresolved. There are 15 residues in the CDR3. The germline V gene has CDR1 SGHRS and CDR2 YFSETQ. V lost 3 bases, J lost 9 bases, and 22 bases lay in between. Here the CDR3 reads CASSSPDGGIRGQYF. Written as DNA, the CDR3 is TGCGCCAGCAGCTCCCCGGACGGCGGAATACGAGGGCAGTACTTC.

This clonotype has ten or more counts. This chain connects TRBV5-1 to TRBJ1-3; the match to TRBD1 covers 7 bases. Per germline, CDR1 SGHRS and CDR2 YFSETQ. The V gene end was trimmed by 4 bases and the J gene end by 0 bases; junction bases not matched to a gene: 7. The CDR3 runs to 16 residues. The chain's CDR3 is CASSRPGGRSGNTIYF. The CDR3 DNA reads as TGCGCCAGCAGCCGTCCAGGGGGTCGCTCTGGAAACACCATATATTTT.

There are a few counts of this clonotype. The CDR3 DNA follows: TGTGCCAGCAGTTTACCCGGAGGGAGGGCCTCCTACAATGAGCAGTTCTTC. Encoded protein: CASSLPGGRASYNEQFF. The chain is built from TRBV28 and TRBJ2-1; 7 bases are shared with TRBD2. J was trimmed by 0 bases and V by 2 bases; bases with no gene match: 7. This CDR3 contains 17 residues. The V gene's germline CDR1 is MDHEN and CDR2 SYDVKM.

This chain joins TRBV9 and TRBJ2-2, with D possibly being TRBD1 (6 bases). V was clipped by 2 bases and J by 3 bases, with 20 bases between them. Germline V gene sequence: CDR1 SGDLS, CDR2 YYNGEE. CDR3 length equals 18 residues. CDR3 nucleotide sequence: TGTGCCAGCAGCGTCGATTTTACCAGGGGTGTGGACACCGGGGAGCTGTTTTTT. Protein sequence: CASSVDFTRGVDTGELFF.

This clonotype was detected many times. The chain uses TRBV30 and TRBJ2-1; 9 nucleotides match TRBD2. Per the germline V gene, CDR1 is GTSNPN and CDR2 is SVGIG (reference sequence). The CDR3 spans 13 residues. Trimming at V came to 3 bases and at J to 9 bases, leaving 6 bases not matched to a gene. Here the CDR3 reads CAWSQREDGEQFF. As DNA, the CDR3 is TGTGCCTGGAGCCAGCGGGAGGATGGTGAGCAGTTCTTC.

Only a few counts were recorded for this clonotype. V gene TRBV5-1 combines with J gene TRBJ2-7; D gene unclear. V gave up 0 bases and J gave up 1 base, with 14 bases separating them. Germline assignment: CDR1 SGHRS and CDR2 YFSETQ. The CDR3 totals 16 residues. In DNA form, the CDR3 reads TGCGCCAGCAGCTTGGCCGGTGAGGTTGGGTCCTACGAGCAGTACTTC. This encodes CASSLAGEVGSYEQYF.

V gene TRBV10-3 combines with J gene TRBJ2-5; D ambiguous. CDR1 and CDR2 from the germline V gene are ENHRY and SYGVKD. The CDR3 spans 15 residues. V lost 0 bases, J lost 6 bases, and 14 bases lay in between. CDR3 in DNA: TGTGCCATCAGTGAGTCGTTACACCCTGGAAAGACCCAGTACTTC. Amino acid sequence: CAISESLHPGKTQYF.

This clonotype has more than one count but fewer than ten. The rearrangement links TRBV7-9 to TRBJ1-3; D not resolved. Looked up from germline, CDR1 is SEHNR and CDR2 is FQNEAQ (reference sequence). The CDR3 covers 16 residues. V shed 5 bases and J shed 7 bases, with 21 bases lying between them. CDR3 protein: CASSEAPSPLSNTIYF. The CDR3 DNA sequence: TGTGCCAGCAGCGAGGCTCCCAGTCCCCTTTCGAACACCATATATTTT. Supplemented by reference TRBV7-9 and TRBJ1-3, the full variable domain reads DTGVSQNPRHKITKRGQNVTFRCDPISEHNRLYWYRQTLGQGPEFLTYFQNEAQLEKSRLLSDRFSAERPKGSFSTLEIQRTEQGDSAMYLCASSEAPSPLSNTIYFGEGSWLTVV.

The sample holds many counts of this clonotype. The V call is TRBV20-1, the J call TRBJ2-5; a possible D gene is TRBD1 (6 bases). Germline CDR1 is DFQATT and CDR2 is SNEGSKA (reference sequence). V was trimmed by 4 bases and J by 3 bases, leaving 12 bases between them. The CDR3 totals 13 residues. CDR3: CSATQGLKETQYF. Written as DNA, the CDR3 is TGCAGTGCTACACAGGGTTTGAAAGAGACCCAGTACTTC.

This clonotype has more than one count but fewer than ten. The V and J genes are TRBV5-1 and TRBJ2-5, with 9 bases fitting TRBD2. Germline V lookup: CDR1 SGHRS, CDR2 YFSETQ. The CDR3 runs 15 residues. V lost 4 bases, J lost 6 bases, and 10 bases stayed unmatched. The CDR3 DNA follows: TGCGCCAGCAGCCTCGGGACTAGCCTATGGCAGACCCAGTACTTC. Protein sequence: CASSLGTSLWQTQYF.

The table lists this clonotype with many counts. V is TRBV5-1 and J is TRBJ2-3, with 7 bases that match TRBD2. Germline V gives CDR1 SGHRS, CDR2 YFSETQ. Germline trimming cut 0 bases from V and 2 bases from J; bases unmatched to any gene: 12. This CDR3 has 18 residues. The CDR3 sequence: CASSLALSGRLDTDTQYF. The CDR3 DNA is TGCGCCAGCAGCTTGGCCTTATCCGGGAGGCTAGACACAGATACGCAGTATTTT.

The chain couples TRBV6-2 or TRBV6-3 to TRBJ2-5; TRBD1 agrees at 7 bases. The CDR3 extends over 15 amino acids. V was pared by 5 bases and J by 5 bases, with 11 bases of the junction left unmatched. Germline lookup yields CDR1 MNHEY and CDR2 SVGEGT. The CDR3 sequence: CASSPGTAIWETQYF. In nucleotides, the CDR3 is TGTGCCAGCAGTCCCGGGACAGCGATTTGGGAGACCCAGTACTTC.

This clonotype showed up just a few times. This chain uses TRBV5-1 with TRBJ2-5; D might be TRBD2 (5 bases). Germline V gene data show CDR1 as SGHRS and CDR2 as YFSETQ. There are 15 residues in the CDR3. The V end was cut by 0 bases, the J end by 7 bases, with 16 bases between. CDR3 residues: CASSLETREKRTQYF. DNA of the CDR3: TGCGCCAGCAGCTTGGAAACTAGGGAAAAACGGACCCAGTACTTC.

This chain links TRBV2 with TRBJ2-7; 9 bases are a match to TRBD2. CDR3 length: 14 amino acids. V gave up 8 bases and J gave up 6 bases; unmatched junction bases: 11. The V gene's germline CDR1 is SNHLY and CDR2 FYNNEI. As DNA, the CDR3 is TGTGCCAGCGGGGTCGGCCTAGCGGGATCCGAGCAGTACTTC. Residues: CASGVGLAGSEQYF.